A single sample is the source of the 30 T cell receptor beta chains below, sequenced in a study of blood T cells in healthy people across ages. With a J-beta primer mix and a sample-barcoded 5' primer, a second PCR ran about 6 to 11 cycles. TCRdb re-derived calls from the 5' RACE reads in MiXCR, one entry per CDR3 protein. Here the sample spans around 1,000,000 distinct CDR3 sequences, 30% to 40% being singletons. Sequencing input: blood. These receptors all stem from a man between 18 and 35 years old in good health.

This clonotype was recorded a few times. The chain is built from TRBV27 and TRBJ2-1, with a possible D match to TRBD1 (6 bases). V was trimmed by 6 bases and J by 3 bases, leaving 15 bases between them. The CDR3 length is 15 residues. Per germline, CDR1 MNHEY and CDR2 SMNVEV (reference sequence). This CDR3 is CASRNDRNNYNEQFF. The CDR3 DNA sequence: TGTGCCAGCAGAAACGACAGGAACAACTACAATGAGCAGTTCTTC.

The table lists this clonotype with many counts. The chain employs TRBV7-2 and TRBJ2-3; the match to TRBD1 covers 7 bases. Germline V gene data show CDR1 as SGHTA and CDR2 as FQGNSA. The V gene end was trimmed by 9 bases and the J gene end by 5 bases; junction bases not matched to a gene: 8. The CDR3 contains 13 residues. CDR3 DNA sequence: TGTGCCAGGGTGGACAGGAATCGAGATACGCAGTATTTT. Translation gives CARVDRNRDTQYF.

The rearrangement links TRBV5-1 to TRBJ2-1, with D hard to call. The CDR3 has 15 amino acids. Germline V gives CDR1 SGHRS, CDR2 YFSETQ. Deletions cut 1 base from V and 5 bases from J, with 13 bases between. CDR3 nucleotides: TGCGCCAGCAGCTTGAATAGTGGCATACACAATGAGCAGTTCTTC. Protein: CASSLNSGIHNEQFF.

This clonotype was counted a few times. The rearrangement uses TRBV7-9 and TRBJ1-1; the D is unclear. The CDR3 has 14 residues. Trimming removed 4 bases at V and 1 base at J, with 10 bases between. CDR1 is SEHNR, CDR2 FQNEAQ, per germline (reference sequence). CDR3: CASSSNQKNTEAFF. In DNA, the CDR3 is TGTGCCAGCAGCTCCAACCAGAAGAACACTGAAGCTTTCTTT.

Note on this clonotype: Relative to the germline gene, one junction end is altered; a read error may explain this. The chain links TRBV14 to TRBJ2-1; 9 nucleotides match TRBD2. Germline V gene lookup returns CDR1 SGHDN and CDR2 FVKESK. The CDR3 extends over 15 amino acids. CDR3 DNA sequence: TGTGCCGGCAGCCGCTCTAGCGGGGTCGGTCATGAGCAGTTCTTC. The encoded protein is CAGSRSSGVGHEQFF.

This clonotype was counted a few times. This rearrangement joins TRBV7-8 to TRBJ1-4; TRBD1 agrees at 8 bases. Germline loops: CDR1 SGHVS, CDR2 FQNEAQ. This CDR3 has 16 amino acids. The V gene end was trimmed by 3 bases and the J gene end by 8 bases; junction bases not matched to a gene: 11. The CDR3 nucleotides read TGTGCCAGCAGCTTGGGGAGACAGGGGATTGGAGAAAAACTGTTTTTT. This translates into CASSLGRQGIGEKLFF.

The rearrangement links TRBV7-2 to TRBJ2-3; tentatively, D is TRBD2 (5 bases). Per germline, CDR1 SGHTA and CDR2 FQGNSA. The V gene lost 1 base and the J gene lost 3 bases, with 8 bases spanning the gap. The CDR3 is 14 amino acids. CDR3 DNA sequence: TGTGCCAGCAGCTTAGTCCTAGCAACAGATACGCAGTATTTT. It encodes CASSLVLATDTQYF.

V is TRBV27 and J is TRBJ2-2, with a tentative D call TRBD1 (5 bases). Deletions cut 4 bases from V and 7 bases from J, with 22 bases between. CDR1 is MNHEY, CDR2 SMNVEV, per germline (reference sequence). The CDR3 length is 17 residues. The CDR3 sequence is CASSSQGQLMNDGELFF. As DNA, the CDR3 is TGTGCCAGCAGTTCCCAGGGTCAGCTTATGAATGACGGGGAGCTGTTTTTT.

This clonotype was seen many times. The chain combines TRBV25-1 with TRBJ2-1; a possible D gene is TRBD2 (6 bases). The CDR3 has 15 amino acids. The V end lost 6 bases, the J end lost 0 bases, and 12 bases lay between the germline ends. Germline CDR1 MGHDK, CDR2 SYGVNS. CDR3 region: CASSRRGSSYNEQFF. CDR3 DNA sequence: TGTGCCAGCAGCAGACGGGGGAGCTCCTACAATGAGCAGTTCTTC. The entire variable domain, with the rest obtained from reference TRBV25-1 and TRBJ2-1, is as follows: EADIYQTPRYLVIGTGKKITLECSQTMGHDKMYWYQQDPGMELHLIHYSYGVNSTEKGDLSSESTVSRIRTEHFPLTLESARPSHTSQYLCASSRRGSSYNEQFFGPGTRLTVL.

The rearrangement links TRBV29-1 to TRBJ1-5; maybe TRBD1 (6 bases). From germline, CDR1 is SQVTM and CDR2 ANQGSEA. Trimming pared 5 bases from V and 5 bases from J, leaving 16 bases between. The CDR3 consists of 14 residues. CDR3 DNA sequence: TGCAGCGTTACCGAAGGGGGACGGCATCAGCCCCAGCATTTT. Its protein is CSVTEGGRHQPQHF.

On this clonotype itself: A much larger clone lies one base from this, so it may be a read error. The genes are TRBV4-1 and TRBJ2-3, with 8 positions matching TRBD2. Germline loops: CDR1 MGHRA, CDR2 YSYEKL. The length of the CDR3 is 16 residues. CDR3 in amino acids: CASSLLGRALTDAQYF. DNA of the CDR3: TGCGCCAGCAGCCTCCTCGGGAGGGCACTCACAGATGCGCAGTATTTT.

The chain couples TRBV29-1 to TRBJ1-2, with D possibly matching TRBD1 (5 bases). With 3 bases removed from V and 3 bases from J, the gap between germline ends came to 11 bases. Per the germline V gene, CDR1 is SQVTM and CDR2 is ANQGSEA. The CDR3 is made up of 13 amino acids. CDR3 protein: CSVDSRVHYGYTF. Written as DNA, the CDR3 is TGCAGCGTTGATTCCAGGGTGCACTATGGCTACACCTTC.

The V gene is TRBV6-1, the J gene TRBJ2-5; D is unclear. Trimming pared 6 bases from V and 5 bases from J, leaving 10 bases between. This CDR3 has 12 residues. Germline CDR1 reads MNHNS; CDR2 reads SASEGT. CDR3 DNA sequence: TGTGCCAGCAGATACCCTTTGGAGACCCAGTACTTC. It is translated as CASRYPLETQYF.

This clonotype was observed a single time. The V call is TRBV7-2, the J call TRBJ2-5; the match to TRBD1 covers 7 bases. With V trimmed by 2 bases and J by 4 bases, 10 bases remained unmatched. The germline gives CDR1 SGHTA, CDR2 FQGNSA. CDR3 length equals 16 residues. CDR3 sequence reads: CASSLSLDRILETQYF. Written as DNA, the CDR3 is TGTGCCAGCAGCTTAAGCTTGGACAGGATCCTAGAGACCCAGTACTTC.

The chain is built from TRBV13 and TRBJ2-1; 8 nucleotides agree with TRBD1. The CDR3 consists of 15 residues. Germline CDR1 PRHDT, CDR2 FYEKMQ (reference sequence). V lost 5 bases to trimming and J lost 7 bases; unmatched junction nucleotides: 10. CDR3 DNA sequence: TGTGCCAGCAGCAGAAAGGACAGGGTGGCAAATGAGCAGTTCTTC. It encodes CASSRKDRVANEQFF.

V is TRBV12-3 or TRBV12-4 and J is TRBJ1-2; the D is unclear. This CDR3 region has 14 residues. Deletions cut 6 bases from V and 8 bases from J, with 19 bases between. CDR3 DNA: TGTGCCAGCAGCCGTACGAAGGGCCAAGAGGGCTACACCTTC. The encoded protein is CASSRTKGQEGYTF.

This clonotype was counted only a few times. This rearrangement joins TRBV5-1 to TRBJ1-6; 7 nucleotides align to TRBD1. The CDR3 contains 18 residues. J lost 0 bases, V lost 4 bases, and 10 bases had no gene match. Germline CDR1 is SGHRS and CDR2 is YFSETQ. The CDR3 nucleotides are TGCGCCAGCAGCCTACAGGGGACGGCTAGCTCCTATAATTCACCCCTCCACTTT. Amino acids: CASSLQGTASSYNSPLHF.

The rearrangement uses TRBV29-1 and TRBJ1-1, with 7 bases aligning to TRBD1. The V gene end was trimmed by 3 bases and the J gene end by 4 bases; junction bases not matched to a gene: 8. CDR1 SQVTM and CDR2 ANQGSEA come from the germline V gene. The CDR3 runs 14 residues. The CDR3 sequence is CSVERGRAGTEAFF. The CDR3, as DNA: TGCAGCGTTGAGAGGGGGCGCGCGGGCACTGAAGCTTTCTTT.

The chain employs TRBV29-1 and TRBJ1-2; D call uncertain. Germline CDR1 and CDR2: SQVTM and ANQGSEA. Trimming took 7 bases from V and 7 from J, leaving 13 bases between them. This CDR3 spans 11 amino acids. The CDR3 bases are TGCAGCGCGACTGTTACTGGTGGCTACACCTTC. Translation gives CSATVTGGYTF.

This clonotype was picked up a small number of times. The chain joins TRBV9 to TRBJ2-3; no clear D gene. Trimming removed 3 bases from V and 5 bases from J, with 16 bases in between. Germline V gives CDR1 SGDLS, CDR2 YYNGEE. The CDR3 is made up of 15 amino acids. CDR3 sequence reads: CASSAAPGNRDTQYF. The CDR3 nucleotides are TGTGCCAGCAGCGCCGCCCCGGGTAATCGAGATACGCAGTATTTT. The complete variable domain, with remaining parts taken from reference TRBV9 and TRBJ2-3, reads DSGVTQTPKHLITATGQRVTLRCSPRSGDLSVYWYQQSLDQGLQFLIQYYNGEERAKGNILERFSAQQFPDLHSELNLSSLELGDSALYFCASSAAPGNRDTQYFGPGTRLTVL.

The rearrangement joins TRBV24-1 to TRBJ2-2; 7 bases are a match to TRBD2. CDR3 size: 16 residues. In germline, CDR1 is KGHDR, CDR2 SFDVKD. V lost 1 base to trimming and J lost 0 bases; unmatched junction nucleotides: 1. CDR3 nucleotide sequence: TGTGCCACCAGTGATTTCGGGGGGTCGAACACCGGGGAGCTGTTTTTT. Protein sequence: CATSDFGGSNTGELFF.

V usage is TRBV5-6 and J usage is TRBJ1-6; D remains ambiguous. With 0 bases removed from V and 6 bases from J, the gap between germline ends came to 10 bases. The CDR3 spans 15 residues. Germline loops: CDR1 SGHDT, CDR2 YYEEEE. CDR3 sequence (DNA): TGTGCCAGCAGCTTGGCTCACAGAATTAATTCACCCCTCCACTTT. It is translated as CASSLAHRINSPLHF.

This clonotype was counted between two and nine times. With a much larger clone just one base away, this may be a read error. V is TRBV2 and J is TRBJ2-7, with 7 bases that match TRBD1. The CDR3 extends over 13 amino acids. Germline-derived CDR1 and CDR2 are SNHLY and FYNNEI. V was clipped by 6 bases and J by 1 base; unmatched bases: 3. The DNA for the CDR3 is TGTGCCAGCAGATCGGGACAGTCCTACGAGCAGTACTTC. Translation: CASRSGQSYEQYF. The full variable domain, with the rest looked up from reference TRBV2 and TRBJ2-7, is EPEVTQTPSHQVTQMGQEVILRCVPISNHLYFYWYRQILGQKVEFLVSFYNNEISEKSEIFDDQFSVERPDGSNFTLKIRSTKLEDSAMYFCASRSGQSYEQYFGPGTRLTVT.

The V and J genes are TRBV11-2 and TRBJ1-6, with unresolved D. The CDR3 runs 17 residues. The V gene lost 0 bases and the J gene lost 5 bases, with 14 bases spanning the gap. Germline V gives CDR1 SGHAT, CDR2 FQNNGV. As DNA, the CDR3 is TGTGCCAGCAGCTTAGAAGGAGGTCGGACGGATAATTCACCCCTCCACTTT. Translation gives CASSLEGGRTDNSPLHF. The full variable domain, in which reference TRBV11-2 and TRBJ1-6 provide the parts outside the CDR3, is EAGVAQSPRYKIIEKRQSVAFWCNPISGHATLYWYQQILGQGPKLLIQFQNNGVVDDSQLPKDRFSAERLKGVDSTLKIQPAKLEDSAVYLCASSLEGGRTDNSPLHFGNGTRLTVT.

The chain employs TRBV6-6 and TRBJ1-2, with unresolved D. Germline assignment: CDR1 MNHNY and CDR2 SVGAGI (reference sequence). The CDR3 is made up of 13 amino acids. Trimming cost V 5 bases and J 4 bases, with 11 bases left between them. The CDR3 protein is CASSTDTIYGYTF. CDR3 DNA: TGTGCCAGCAGTACCGACACAATCTATGGCTACACCTTC.

V gene TRBV10-3 combines with J gene TRBJ1-4, with TRBD1 matching over 7 bases. CDR3 length equals 15 residues. V trimming: 2 bases; J trimming: 7 bases; junction bases outside the gene matches: 7. The germline CDR1 and CDR2 sequences are ENHRY and SYGVKD. As DNA, the CDR3 is TGTGCCATCAGTGAGGGACAGGCCATTGGTGAAAAACTGTTTTTT. Protein sequence: CAISEGQAIGEKLFF.

This chain joins TRBV4-1 and TRBJ2-1; 11 nucleotides align to TRBD2. Germline V lookup: CDR1 MGHRA, CDR2 YSYEKL. CDR3 length: 16 residues. V was clipped by 7 bases and J by 4 bases; unmatched bases: 9. The CDR3 DNA is TGCGCCAGCAAGGGGGGGACTAGCGGAATTTACAATGAGCAGTTCTTC. It translates to CASKGGTSGIYNEQFF.

The chain carries TRBV7-2 and TRBJ1-4, with unresolved D. The CDR3 sequence is 13 residues long. Germline V gene lookup returns CDR1 SGHTA and CDR2 FQGNSA. V was shortened by 1 base and J by 5 bases, with 5 bases between the two germline ends. CDR3 region: CASSLDYNEKLFF. Written as DNA, the CDR3 is TGTGCCAGCAGCTTAGACTACAATGAAAAACTGTTTTTT. Variable domain in full (rest from reference TRBV7-2 and TRBJ1-4): GAGVSQSPSNKVTEKGKDVELRCDPISGHTALYWYRQSLGQGLEFLIYFQGNSAPDKSGLPSDRFSAERTGGSVSTLTIQRTQQEDSAVYLCASSLDYNEKLFFGSGTQLSVL.

This clonotype was detected a few times. The genes are TRBV5-1 and TRBJ2-1; the D is unclear. With 0 bases removed from V and 4 bases from J, the gap between germline ends came to 14 bases. The CDR3 has 16 amino acids. Germline CDR1 SGHRS, CDR2 YFSETQ. Written as DNA, the CDR3 is TGCGCCAGCAGCTTGGGCGGACCACCGGCGTACAATGAGCAGTTCTTC. It yields the protein CASSLGGPPAYNEQFF.

The V and J genes are TRBV4-1 and TRBJ1-2, with D perhaps matching TRBD1 (5 bases). The length of the CDR3 is 16 residues. V was cut by 3 bases and J by 5 bases, with 19 bases left in between. CDR1 MGHRA and CDR2 YSYEKL come from the germline V gene. CDR3 sequence: CASSQNLSGCKYGYTF. DNA of the CDR3: TGCGCCAGCAGCCAGAACCTATCAGGGTGCAAGTATGGCTACACCTTC.